This T cell receptor (beta chain) was sequenced in a study of memory CD4+ T cells and cytomegalovirus serostatus. Study-level background: Healthy Belgian adult donors included about nine CMV-positive and approximately 25 CMV-negative people. Study-level findings and limits: About 40% of the roughly 160 known CMV-associated TCRbeta sequences appeared in CD4+ memory. Suggested: most of the CMV-linked TCR signature lies in CD4+ memory cells.

Note on this clone: The antigen remains undetermined.

Per germline, CDR1 MNHEY and CDR2 SVGAGI. V lost 5 bases, J lost 5 bases, and 9 bases lay in between. The CDR3 totals 13 residues. Single viable CD3+CD4+CD8-CD45RO+ cells were sorted as the memory CD4+ T cells. Authors' processing steps: Out-of-frame sequences were removed, leaving 2 million to 2.5 million distinct TCRbeta sequences. Assay: immunoSEQ multiplex PCR; the TCRdb copy retains only in-frame clones and omits some. That table supplies the V and J calls and clone size; D and trimming were determined from the DNA. Of some 59,000 clones in the sample, 82% were seen once. This sequence joins TRBV6-5 and TRBJ2-2; a possible D gene is TRBD1 (6 bases). The TCR was taken from an adult in good health and CMV-seronegative. The sample was memory CD4+ T cells from blood. The CDR3 is CASSIGGTGELFF. In DNA, the CDR3 is TGTGCCAGCAGTATAGGGGGTACCGGGGAGCTGTTTTTT.